The clone carrying this T cell receptor (beta chain) came up a few times. No antigen is known for it. These data are taken from a study of blood T cells in healthy people across ages. Regarding the study as a whole: The authors considered diversity estimates from one million T cells to be underestimates. Diversity was higher, and naive CD4+ cells more numerous, in long-lived donors than in aged donors. Expanded clonotype changes were possibly confounded by unknown donor CMV status.

Primed by a sample-barcoded 5' primer and a J-beta primer mix, a second PCR proceeded for 7 to 11 cycles. TCRdb ran MiXCR on the 5' RACE reads and lists one entry per CDR3 protein. The sample includes approximately 1.5 million distinct CDR3 sequences, roughly 30% of them seen just once. Trimming at V came to 5 bases and at J to 0 bases, leaving 13 bases not matched to a gene. CDR1 and CDR2 (germline): SEHNR, FQNEAQ (reference sequence). This CDR3 is 20 amino acids long. The sequencing sample was made of blood. This clonotype was obtained from a woman under 40 in good health. The chain is built from TRBV7-9 and TRBJ2-1; 13 bases map to TRBD2. CDR3 sequence: CASSAQTGTSGVSSYNEQFF. CDR3 nucleotide sequence: TGTGCCAGCAGCGCCCAGACCGGGACTAGCGGGGTGAGCTCCTACAATGAGCAGTTCTTC.